This T cell receptor (beta chain) derives from a study of tumor-infiltrating lymphocytes in primary liver carcinoma. For the study at large: Stage T1-T3 N0M0 and a size of roughly 4 to 10 cm characterized the tumors.

Total RNA amounting to approximately 460 ng was the source from which TCR beta cDNA was made with a constant-region primer. A slightly modified ARM-PCR protocol with three nested multiplex PCR rounds produced these TCR beta libraries. The first two PCR rounds, around 10 cycles each, used TRBV1-TRBV30 forward primers and a C-beta reverse primer. Each CDR3 protein is one row after TCRdb ran MiXCR on the multiplex PCR reads. The repertoire holds under 130,000 distinct CDR3 sequences, with roughly 85% as singletons. The germline gives CDR1 SGHDT, CDR2 YYEEEE. Trimming stripped 1 base from V and 9 bases from J, with 15 bases between. There are 14 residues in the CDR3. Without any cell sorting, about 19-31 mg of bulk tissue yielded co-extracted RNA and DNA. Five separate regions were sampled from each tumor.

The TCR was taken from a man aged 35-49 years with primary liver carcinoma and hepatitis B virus infection. The chain couples TRBV5-6 to TRBJ2-3; D not resolved. The sample was liver tumor tissue from sampling region 3. Indicated subset: tumor region T3, left-lateral pole. CDR3: CASSLSGNTVTQYF. The CDR3 DNA reads as TGTGCCAGCAGCTTGTCAGGTAACACAGTAACGCAGTATTTT.